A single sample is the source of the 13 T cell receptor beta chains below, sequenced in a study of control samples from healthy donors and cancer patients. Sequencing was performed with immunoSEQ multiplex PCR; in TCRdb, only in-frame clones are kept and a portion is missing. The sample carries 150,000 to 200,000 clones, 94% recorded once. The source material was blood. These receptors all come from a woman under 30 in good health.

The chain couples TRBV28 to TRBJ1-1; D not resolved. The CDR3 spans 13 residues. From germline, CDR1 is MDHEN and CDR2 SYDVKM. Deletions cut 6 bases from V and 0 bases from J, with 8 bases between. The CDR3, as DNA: TGTGCCAGCAGCTACCAAATGAACACTGAAGCTTTCTTT. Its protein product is CASSYQMNTEAFF.

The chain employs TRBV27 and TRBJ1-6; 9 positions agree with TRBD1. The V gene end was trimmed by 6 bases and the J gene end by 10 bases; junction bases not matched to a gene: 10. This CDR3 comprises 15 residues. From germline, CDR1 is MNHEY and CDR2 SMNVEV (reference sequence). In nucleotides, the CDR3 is TGTGCCAGCAGCATCACAGGGGGCAACGGGTCACCCCTCCACTTT. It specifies CASSITGGNGSPLHF.

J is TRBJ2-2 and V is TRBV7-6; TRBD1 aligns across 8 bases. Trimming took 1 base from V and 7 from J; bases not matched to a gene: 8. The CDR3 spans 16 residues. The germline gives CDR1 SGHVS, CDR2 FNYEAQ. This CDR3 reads CASSLEGRGPSGELFF. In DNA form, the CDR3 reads TGTGCCAGCAGCTTAGAGGGCAGGGGGCCGAGCGGGGAGCTGTTTTTT. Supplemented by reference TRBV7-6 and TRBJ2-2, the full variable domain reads GAGVSQSPRYKVTKRGQDVALRCDPISGHVSLYWYRQALGQGPEFLTYFNYEAQQDKSGLPNDRFSAERPEGSISTLTIQRTEQRDSAMYRCASSLEGRGPSGELFFGEGSRLTVL.

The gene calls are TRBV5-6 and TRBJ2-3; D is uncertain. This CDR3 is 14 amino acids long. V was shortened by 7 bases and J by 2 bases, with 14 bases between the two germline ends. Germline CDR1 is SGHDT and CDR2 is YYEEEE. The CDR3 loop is CASGELANTDTQYF. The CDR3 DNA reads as TGTGCCAGCGGAGAATTGGCCAACACAGATACGCAGTATTTT.

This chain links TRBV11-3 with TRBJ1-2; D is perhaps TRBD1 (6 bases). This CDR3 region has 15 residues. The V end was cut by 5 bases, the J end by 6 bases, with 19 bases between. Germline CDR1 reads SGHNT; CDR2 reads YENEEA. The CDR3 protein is CASSPPGGRGNGYTF. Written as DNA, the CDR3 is TGTGCCAGCAGCCCCCCTGGAGGGAGGGGGAATGGCTACACCTTC.

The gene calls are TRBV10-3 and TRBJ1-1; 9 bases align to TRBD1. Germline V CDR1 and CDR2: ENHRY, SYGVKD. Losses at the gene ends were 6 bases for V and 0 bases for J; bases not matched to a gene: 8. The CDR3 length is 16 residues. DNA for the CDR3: TGTGCCATCAGATCCGACAGGGGGGTAATGAACACTGAAGCTTTCTTT. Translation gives CAIRSDRGVMNTEAFF.

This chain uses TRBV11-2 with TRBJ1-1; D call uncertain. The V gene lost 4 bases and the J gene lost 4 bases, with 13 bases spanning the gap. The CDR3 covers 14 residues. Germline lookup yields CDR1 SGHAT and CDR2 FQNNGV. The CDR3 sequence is CASSWTKGSTEAFF. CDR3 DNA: TGTGCCAGCAGCTGGACCAAAGGTTCCACTGAAGCTTTCTTT.

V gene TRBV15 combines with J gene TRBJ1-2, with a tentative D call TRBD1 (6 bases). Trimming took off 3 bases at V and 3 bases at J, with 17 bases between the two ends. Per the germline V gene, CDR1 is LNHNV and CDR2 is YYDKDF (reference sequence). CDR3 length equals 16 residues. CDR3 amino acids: CATSRATGLVHYGYTF. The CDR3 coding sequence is TGTGCCACCAGCAGGGCTACAGGGTTGGTTCACTATGGCTACACCTTC.

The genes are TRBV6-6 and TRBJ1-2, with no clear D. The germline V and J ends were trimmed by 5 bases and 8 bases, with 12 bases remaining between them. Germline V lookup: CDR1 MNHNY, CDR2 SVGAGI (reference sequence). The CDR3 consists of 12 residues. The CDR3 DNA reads TGTGCCAGCAGTCCTGGACCCTCCGGCTACACCTTC. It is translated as CASSPGPSGYTF.

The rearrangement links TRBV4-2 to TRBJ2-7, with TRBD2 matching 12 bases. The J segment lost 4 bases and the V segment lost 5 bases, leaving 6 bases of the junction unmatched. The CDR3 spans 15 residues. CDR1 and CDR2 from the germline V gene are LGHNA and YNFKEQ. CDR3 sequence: CASSSTSGGRYEQYF. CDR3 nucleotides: TGTGCCAGCAGCTCCACTAGCGGGGGGAGGTACGAGCAGTACTTC.

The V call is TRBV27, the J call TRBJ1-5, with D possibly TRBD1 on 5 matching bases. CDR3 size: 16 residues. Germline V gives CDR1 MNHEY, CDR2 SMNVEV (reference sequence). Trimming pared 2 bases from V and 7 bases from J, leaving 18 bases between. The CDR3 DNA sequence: TGTGCCAGCAGTTTAATGGCAGGGCCGGCGAGCCAGCCCCAGCATTTT. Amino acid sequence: CASSLMAGPASQPQHF.

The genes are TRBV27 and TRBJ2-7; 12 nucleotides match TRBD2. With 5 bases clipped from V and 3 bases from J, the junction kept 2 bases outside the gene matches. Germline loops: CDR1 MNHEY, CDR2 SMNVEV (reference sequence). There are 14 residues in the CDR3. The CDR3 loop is CASSRLAGVYEQYF. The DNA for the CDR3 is TGTGCCAGCAGTCGACTAGCGGGAGTCTACGAGCAGTACTTC.

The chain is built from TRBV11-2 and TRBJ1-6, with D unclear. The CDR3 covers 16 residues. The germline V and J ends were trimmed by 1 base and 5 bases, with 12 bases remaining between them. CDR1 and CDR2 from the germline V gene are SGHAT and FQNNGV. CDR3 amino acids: CASSLGLGRDNSPLHF. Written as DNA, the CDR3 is TGTGCCAGCAGCTTAGGGTTGGGGAGGGATAATTCACCCCTCCACTTT.